The 25 T cell receptor beta chains below were found in one sample sequenced in a study of blood T cell repertoires in COVID-19. Using immunoSEQ multiplex PCR, the repertoire was profiled, and TCRdb retains in-frame clones only, with some absent. The sample has roughly 330,000 clones, 65% to 90% seen once. The sequencing sample was made of PBMCs or T cells enriched from blood (not recorded which). The receptors here all came from a woman aged 18-30 years who had recovered from COVID-19.

In this sample, this clone turned up once. The rearrangement joins TRBV4-1 to TRBJ2-1; TRBD1 matches at 8 bases. Germline values: CDR1 MGHRA, CDR2 YSYEKL. The CDR3 is 16 residues long. J gave up 2 bases and V 0 bases, and 3 bases lay outside the gene matches. CDR3 region: CASSQDEQGAYNEQFF. CDR3 DNA: TGCGCCAGCAGCCAAGATGAACAGGGGGCCTACAATGAGCAGTTCTTC.

V gene TRBV5-1 combines with J gene TRBJ2-5; possible D gene TRBD1, 6 bases. This CDR3 contains 15 residues. CDR1 SGHRS and CDR2 YFSETQ come from the germline V gene. V was cut by 0 bases and J by 1 base, with 10 bases left in between. The CDR3 loop is CASSLAPGAQETQYF. The DNA of the CDR3 is TGCGCCAGCAGCTTGGCCCCAGGGGCCCAAGAGACCCAGTACTTC.

The rearrangement uses TRBV27 and TRBJ2-5; no definite D call. The CDR3 has 15 residues. The V and J ends lost 3 bases and 0 bases respectively, with 11 bases between them. Germline V gene data show CDR1 as MNHEY and CDR2 as SMNVEV (reference sequence). CDR3 DNA: TGTGCCAGCAGTTTGTCGAGGCAGTACCAAGAGACCCAGTACTTC. As protein: CASSLSRQYQETQYF.

The chain recombines TRBV6-1 with TRBJ1-5; 7 nucleotides agree with TRBD1. The CDR3 runs to 17 residues. The J segment lost 1 base and the V segment lost 2 bases, leaving 8 bases of the junction unmatched. The germline V gene has CDR1 MNHNS and CDR2 SASEGT. CDR3 sequence: CASSEWEQGMSNQPQHF. The CDR3 nucleotides are TGTGCCAGCAGTGAATGGGAACAGGGGATGAGCAATCAGCCCCAGCATTTT.

Concerning this clone itself: Different DNA sequences within this sample yield the same CDR3. The chain is built from TRBV10-3 and TRBJ1-1; 10 positions agree with TRBD1. The CDR3 extends over 13 amino acids. CDR1 is ENHRY, CDR2 SYGVKD, per germline. The V and J ends lost 6 bases and 3 bases, in that order; junction bases with no gene match: 1. The CDR3: CAIRGTGDTEAFF. In DNA form, the CDR3 reads TGTGCCATCAGGGGGACAGGGGACACTGAAGCTTTCTTT.

The gene calls are TRBV2 and TRBJ2-5, with 9 bases lining up with TRBD2. J was trimmed by 4 bases and V by 7 bases; bases with no gene match: 10. Germline CDR1 reads SNHLY; CDR2 reads FYNNEI. The CDR3 length is 15 residues. DNA for the CDR3: TGTGCCAGCAACATGGATGCTAGCGGGGCAGAGACCCAGTACTTC. Translating gives CASNMDASGAETQYF.

This clone has just one count. The V and J genes are TRBV9 and TRBJ1-1; no clear D. Trimming took off 0 bases at V and 5 bases at J, with 14 bases between the two ends. In germline, CDR1 is SGDLS, CDR2 YYNGEE. This CDR3 has 15 residues. CDR3 DNA: TGTGCCAGCAGCGTAGCGGGGTCATTGAGGACTGAAGCTTTCTTT. Translation gives CASSVAGSLRTEAFF.

The chain couples TRBV4-1 to TRBJ1-1, with TRBD1 matching over 7 bases. The CDR3 sequence is 18 residues long. Per the germline V gene, CDR1 is MGHRA and CDR2 is YSYEKL. V dropped 0 bases and J dropped 0; count of bases not matched to a gene: 10. This chain's CDR3 is CASSQEGGQSYLNTEAFF. DNA of the CDR3: TGCGCCAGCAGCCAAGAAGGGGGACAGTCTTATTTGAACACTGAAGCTTTCTTT.

This clone was counted a single time. The gene calls are TRBV5-1 and TRBJ1-2; D perhaps matches TRBD1 (6 bases). V shed 0 bases and J shed 8 bases, with 11 bases lying between them. From germline, CDR1 is SGHRS and CDR2 YFSETQ. The CDR3 is 13 residues long. DNA for the CDR3: TGCGCCAGCAGCTTGGACAGGGAGGGGGGCTACACCTTC. Translated, it gives CASSLDREGGYTF. Full variable domain (rest looked up from reference TRBV5-1 and TRBJ1-2): KAGVTQTPRYLIKTRGQQVTLSCSPISGHRSVSWYQQTPGQGLQFLFEYFSETQRNKGNFPGRFSGRQFSNSRSEMNVSTLELGDSALYLCASSLDREGGYTFGSGTRLTVV.

In this sample, this clone turned up once. The J gene is TRBJ1-5, the V gene TRBV12-3 or TRBV12-4; 9 bases fit TRBD1. The V segment lost 6 bases and the J segment 6 bases; nucleotides outside the gene matches: 3. The CDR3 has 13 residues. The CDR3 region has the DNA TGTGCCAGCAGGGCGGACAGGGGTCAGCCCCAGCATTTT. This encodes CASRADRGQPQHF.

The CDR3 DNA is TGTGCCAGTAGTTTCGACAGATCTGGCTATGGCTACACCTTC. It translates to CASSFDRSGYGYTF. The rearrangement uses TRBV19 and TRBJ1-2; D may be TRBD1 (5 bases). V was pared by 5 bases and J by 4 bases, with 14 bases between. This CDR3 contains 14 residues. Germline V CDR1 and CDR2: LNHDA, SQIVND (reference sequence).

The chain is built from TRBV28 and TRBJ2-1; 7 nucleotides align to TRBD2. The CDR3 covers 14 residues. CDR1 is MDHEN, CDR2 SYDVKM, per germline. V was pared by 8 bases and J by 2 bases, with 6 bases of the junction left unmatched. The CDR3 nucleotides read TGTGCCAGCCTCCGGGACTACCCCTACAATGAGCAGTTCTTC. Its translation: CASLRDYPYNEQFF. The variable domain in full, completed from reference TRBV28 and TRBJ2-1, reads DVKVTQSSRYLVKRTGEKVFLECVQDMDHENMFWYRQDPGLGLRLIYFSYDVKMKEKGDIPEGYSVSREKKERFSLILESASTNQTSMYLCASLRDYPYNEQFFGPGTRLTVL.

This chain links TRBV28 with TRBJ1-1; TRBD1 aligns across 7 bases. J was trimmed by 10 bases and V by 6 bases; bases with no gene match: 5. This CDR3 contains 11 residues. CDR1 and CDR2 from the germline V gene are MDHEN and SYDVKM. The CDR3, as DNA: TGTGCCAGCAGAACAGGGGATCGAGCTTTCTTT. Its translation: CASRTGDRAFF. Filled out from reference TRBV28 and TRBJ1-1, the complete variable domain reads DVKVTQSSRYLVKRTGEKVFLECVQDMDHENMFWYRQDPGLGLRLIYFSYDVKMKEKGDIPEGYSVSREKKERFSLILESASTNQTSMYLCASRTGDRAFFGQGTRLTVV.

This rearrangement joins TRBV12-5 to TRBJ1-1, with D perhaps TRBD1 (6 bases). CDR1 is LGHNT and CDR2 is FRNRAP in the germline V gene. The V and J ends lost 6 bases and 0 bases respectively, with 17 bases between them. The CDR3 totals 16 residues. CDR3 region: CASGRYRDTMNTEAFF. Written as DNA, the CDR3 is TGTGCTAGTGGCCGGTACCGGGACACAATGAACACTGAAGCTTTCTTT.

The rearrangement joins TRBV29-1 to TRBJ2-5, with D possibly matching TRBD1 (6 bases). The CDR3 extends over 14 amino acids. Germline CDR1 is SQVTM and CDR2 is ANQGSEA. The germline V and J ends were trimmed by 6 bases and 0 bases, with 14 bases remaining between them. The CDR3 spells CSVTGTPHQETQYF. The CDR3 nucleotides read TGCAGCGTGACCGGGACACCCCACCAAGAGACCCAGTACTTC. Full variable domain (outside the CDR3, taken from reference TRBV29-1 and TRBJ2-5): SAVISQKPSRDICQRGTSLTIQCQVDSQVTMMFWYRQQPGQSLTLIATANQGSEATYESGFVIDKFPISRPNLTFSTLTVSNMSPEDSSIYLCSVTGTPHQETQYFGPGTRLLVL.

V usage is TRBV30 and J usage is TRBJ1-1, with a tentative D call TRBD1 (6 bases). The V gene's germline CDR1 is GTSNPN and CDR2 SVGIG (reference sequence). V lost 4 bases to trimming and J lost 5 bases, with 8 bases between them. CDR3 length: 11 residues. CDR3 protein: CAWTGVTEAFF. CDR3 in DNA: TGTGCCTGGACAGGGGTAACTGAAGCTTTCTTT.

The rearrangement uses TRBV19 and TRBJ1-1, with D perhaps matching TRBD1 (5 bases). CDR3 size: 14 residues. The ends were cut back, 4 bases at V and 1 base at J, with 10 bases in the middle. Per the germline V gene, CDR1 is LNHDA and CDR2 is SQIVND (reference sequence). CDR3 coding DNA: TGTGCCAGTAGTAAGGGGCTGGGGAACACTGAAGCTTTCTTT. Translated: CASSKGLGNTEAFF.

This chain connects TRBV18 to TRBJ2-1; 11 bases map to TRBD1. The germline gives CDR1 KGHSH, CDR2 LQKENI. The CDR3 totals 13 residues. V was pared by 2 bases and J by 10 bases, with 1 base of the junction left unmatched. CDR3: CASSPGQGAEQFF. As DNA, the CDR3 is TGTGCCAGCTCACCAGGACAGGGGGCGGAGCAGTTCTTC.

The V and J genes are TRBV18 and TRBJ2-7; a possible D gene is TRBD1 (6 bases). The CDR3 sequence is 14 residues long. V was cut by 3 bases and J by 7 bases, with 16 bases left in between. Germline CDR1 reads KGHSH; CDR2 reads LQKENI. As DNA, the CDR3 is TGTGCCAGCTCACCTCGGCAGGGGCTCGAAGAGCAGTACTTC. Amino acids: CASSPRQGLEEQYF.

This chain uses TRBV30 with TRBJ1-1, with D unresolved. Germline CDR1 is GTSNPN and CDR2 is SVGIG (reference sequence). V was cut by 1 base and J by 1 base, with 7 bases left in between. The length of the CDR3 is 13 residues. The CDR3 region has the DNA TGTGCCTGGAGTGGTTCGGGGAACACTGAAGCTTTCTTT. Amino acid sequence: CAWSGSGNTEAFF.

The rearrangement joins TRBV24-1 to TRBJ2-5; 12 bases align to TRBD1. The CDR3 runs 15 residues. Per the germline V gene, CDR1 is KGHDR and CDR2 is SFDVKD. Trimming at V came to 5 bases and at J to 4 bases, leaving 4 bases not matched to a gene. The chain's CDR3 is CATSAGTGGGETQYF. CDR3 in DNA: TGTGCCACCAGTGCCGGGACAGGGGGCGGAGAGACCCAGTACTTC.

The chain recombines TRBV18 with TRBJ2-2, with D perhaps matching TRBD1 (7 bases). The CDR3 is 15 amino acids. Trimming pared 5 bases from V and 4 bases from J, leaving 14 bases between. Germline V gene lookup returns CDR1 KGHSH and CDR2 LQKENI. Written as DNA, the CDR3 is TGTGCCAGCTCAGCGCGGGACAGTTCCACCGGGGAGCTGTTTTTT. The encoded protein is CASSARDSSTGELFF.

Worth noting for this clone: Other nucleotide sequences from this sample produce the same CDR3. CDR3 in DNA: TGTGCCAGCAGTTTCGGGAGTAACTATGGCTACACCTTC. Protein: CASSFGSNYGYTF. The J gene is TRBJ1-2, the V gene TRBV27, with unresolved D. V was clipped by 3 bases and J by 1 base, with 6 bases between them. CDR3 length: 13 residues. CDR1 is MNHEY and CDR2 is SMNVEV in the germline V gene (reference sequence).

The CDR3 spells CASSGDRGLGYTF. For the CDR3, the DNA is TGCGCCAGCAGTGGGGACAGGGGGCTTGGCTACACCTTC. The chain has TRBV10-2 and TRBJ1-2; 12 nucleotides match TRBD1. The germline V gene encodes CDR1 WSHSY and CDR2 SAAADI. The CDR3 contains 13 residues. V shed 4 bases and J 7 bases; nucleotides not matched to a gene: 1.

V gene TRBV28 combines with J gene TRBJ1-1, with 8 nucleotides matching TRBD1. This CDR3 has 15 residues. Germline CDR1 reads MDHEN; CDR2 reads SYDVKM. After removal of 2 bases from V and 0 bases from J, the junction contained 2 bases not matched to a gene. DNA for the CDR3: TGTGCCAGCAGTTTACAGGACAGGGTGAACACTGAAGCTTTCTTT. Translation: CASSLQDRVNTEAFF.